This is a list of T cell receptor beta chains from one sample in a study of T cell responses to AZD1222 COVID-19 vaccine. Here immunoSEQ multiplex PCR was the method, and the copy in TCRdb shows in-frame clones only, minus some. The sample yields 110,000 to 150,000 clones, less than 95% seen once. The sample here was peripheral blood, taken on day 0 of AZD1222 vaccination. The receptor set was obtained from an adult in good health. Both conserved end residues are part of each CDR3. Each record gives: J gene, clone size, V gene, D gene, CDR3 DNA, CDR3 protein. The D gene is left open where the match is weak. Some rows have no size entry. The others give once, few or many, or a class for an expanded clone.

J: TRBJ2-5; size: -; V: TRBV7-9; D: -; DNA: TGTGCCAGCAGCACTTCAGAGACCCAGTACTTC; CDR3: CASSTSETQYF
J: TRBJ2-1; size: -; V: TRBV6-5; D: TRBD1; DNA: TGTGCCAGCAGAGGGGACAGGGCTTGGAATGAGCAGTTCTTC; CDR3: CASRGDRAWNEQFF
J: TRBJ2-1; size: -; V: TRBV5-5; D: TRBD2; DNA: TGTGCCAGCAGCTTGGGCCTAGCGGGGGGAGGCCTTCATGAGCAGTTCTTC; CDR3: CASSLGLAGGGLHEQFF
J: TRBJ1-5; size: -; V: TRBV21-1; D: -; DNA: TGTGCCAGCAGCACTAACAGAGGCCATCAGCCCCAGCATTTT; CDR3: CASSTNRGHQPQHF
J: TRBJ2-7; size: once; V: TRBV30; D: TRBD1; DNA: TGTGCGCGGGGGGACAGGGGGATTAGCGAGCAGTACTTC; CDR3: CARGDRGISEQYF
J: TRBJ1-1; size: -; V: TRBV5-4; D: -; DNA: TGTGCCAGCAGCTTGGGTGGGGGGACTGAAGCTTTCTTT; CDR3: CASSLGGGTEAFF
J: TRBJ1-1; size: -; V: TRBV6-6; D: -; DNA: TGTGCCAGCAGTCCCAACACTGAAGCTTTCTTT; CDR3: CASSPNTEAFF
J: TRBJ1-1; size: -; V: TRBV20-1; D: -; DNA: TGCAGTGCTAGAGTGAACACTGAAGCTTTCTTT; CDR3: CSARVNTEAFF
J: TRBJ2-1; size: -; V: TRBV4-2; D: TRBD2; DNA: TGTGCCAGCAGCCAAGATTCGGCGGGGGGGCAGGTTCTTGAGCAGTTCTTC; CDR3: CASSQDSAGGQVLEQFF
J: TRBJ2-3; size: -; V: TRBV24-1; D: TRBD1; DNA: TGTGCCACCAGTGATTTGGGACAGGGGACAGATACGCAGTATTTT; CDR3: CATSDLGQGTDTQYF
J: TRBJ1-5; size: many; V: TRBV19; D: -; DNA: TGTGCCAGTAGTAGGAGGGGCGGGGACGGGTATCAGCCCCAGCATTTT; CDR3: CASSRRGGDGYQPQHF
J: TRBJ2-1; size: -; V: TRBV19; D: -; DNA: TGTGCCCCGACTTACAATGAGCAGTTCTTC; CDR3: CAPTYNEQFF
J: TRBJ1-5; size: -; V: TRBV6-1; D: -; DNA: TGTGCCAGCAGTGAAGCGTCGGCTCAGCCCCAGCATTTT; CDR3: CASSEASAQPQHF
J: TRBJ1-4; size: -; V: TRBV4-3; D: -; DNA: TGCGCCAGCAGCCAAGATCATGCTAATGAAAAACTGTTTTTT; CDR3: CASSQDHANEKLFF
J: TRBJ1-1; size: -; V: TRBV9; D: -; DNA: TGTGCCAGCAGCGTAGGAGGGGACACTGAAGCTTTCTTT; CDR3: CASSVGGDTEAFF
J: TRBJ1-1; size: -; V: TRBV23-1; D: TRBD1; DNA: TGCGCCAGCAGTCAGTCGGACAGGGTTGCTGAAGCTTTCTTT; CDR3: CASSQSDRVAEAFF
J: TRBJ1-2; size: -; V: TRBV29-1; D: -; DNA: TGCAGCGTTGATAGGGACGGCTTTCCCTATGGCTACACCTTC; CDR3: CSVDRDGFPYGYTF
J: TRBJ1-1; size: -; V: TRBV12-3/TRBV12-4; D: -; DNA: TGTGCCAGCAGTTTGGCGCAGACTGAAGCTTTCTTT; CDR3: CASSLAQTEAFF
J: TRBJ1-2; size: -; V: TRBV10-3; D: -; DNA: TGTGCCATGACTGAGGGATATGGCTACACCTTC; CDR3: CAMTEGYGYTF
J: TRBJ1-3; size: once; V: TRBV7-2; D: -; DNA: TGTGCCAGCAGCTTCTCAGGGACCGCTGGAAACACCATATATTTT; CDR3: CASSFSGTAGNTIYF
J: TRBJ2-2; size: -; V: TRBV7-9; D: -; DNA: TGTGCCAGCAGCTTAAAGGGACGGGAGCTGTTTTTT; CDR3: CASSLKGRELFF
J: TRBJ1-1; size: -; V: TRBV7-6; D: TRBD1; DNA: TGTGCCAGCAGCTGGGGACAGGGGAACACTGAAGCTTTCTTT; CDR3: CASSWGQGNTEAFF
J: TRBJ1-5; size: once; V: TRBV10-3; D: -; DNA: TGTGCCACTCAGCTGGGGGGCAATCAGCCCCAGCATTTT; CDR3: CATQLGGNQPQHF
J: TRBJ2-7; size: -; V: TRBV10-2; D: -; DNA: TGCGCCAGCCGGTCCATAGGGGGTTCGGGATACGAGCAGTACTTC; CDR3: CASRSIGGSGYEQYF
J: TRBJ1-2; size: -; V: TRBV5-1; D: TRBD1; DNA: TGCGCCAGCAGCTGGACCCCGGACAGGGGGGACTATGGCTACACCTTC; CDR3: CASSWTPDRGDYGYTF
J: TRBJ2-3; size: -; V: TRBV7-9; D: TRBD1; DNA: TGTGCCAGCAGCTTAGTGGGACAGGGTAAGGAGTATTTT; CDR3: CASSLVGQGKEYF
J: TRBJ1-5; size: once; V: TRBV7-9; D: -; DNA: TGTGCCAGCAGCTCTACCCTGGGCAGGAGGGAGCCCCAGCATTTT; CDR3: CASSSTLGRREPQHF
J: TRBJ2-7; size: many; V: TRBV19; D: TRBD1; DNA: TGTGCCAGTAGTCTTCAGAGGGACAGGGACTACGAGCAGTACTTC; CDR3: CASSLQRDRDYEQYF
J: TRBJ2-3; size: -; V: TRBV5-1; D: TRBD2; DNA: TGCGCCAGCAGCTTTGGGGGACTAGCTAGCACAGATACGCAGTATTTT; CDR3: CASSFGGLASTDTQYF
J: TRBJ2-5; size: -; V: TRBV7-7; D: -; DNA: TGTGCTAGCAGCTCGAGGACGGAGGGAGAGACCCAGTACTTC; CDR3: CASSSRTEGETQYF
J: TRBJ2-3; size: once; V: TRBV3-1/TRBV3-2; D: TRBD2; DNA: TGTGCCAGCAGCCCCCGGACTAGCTCAGATACGCAGTATTTT; CDR3: CASSPRTSSDTQYF
J: TRBJ1-5; size: -; V: TRBV4-2; D: -; DNA: TGTGCCAGCAGCCAACAGGGGAATCAGCCCCAGCATTTT; CDR3: CASSQQGNQPQHF
J: TRBJ2-5; size: once; V: TRBV5-5; D: -; DNA: TGTGCCAGCAGCTTCCAAGAGACCCAGTACTTC; CDR3: CASSFQETQYF
J: TRBJ2-5; size: -; V: TRBV4-1; D: -; DNA: TGCGCCAGCAGCCAAGTAAGAGGGAGTGGCCAAGAGACCCAGTACTTC; CDR3: CASSQVRGSGQETQYF
J: TRBJ1-1; size: -; V: TRBV7-9; D: -; DNA: TGTGCCAGCAGCTCACAGGGTGATGAAGCTTTCTTT; CDR3: CASSSQGDEAFF
J: TRBJ1-2; size: -; V: TRBV6-5; D: -; DNA: TGTGCCAGCAGTTATTCCGGACGGACCCGGACCGGGGGCTACACCTTC; CDR3: CASSYSGRTRTGGYTF
J: TRBJ2-1; size: once; V: TRBV20-1; D: -; DNA: TGCAGTGGCGGAGTCCCCAATGAGCAGTTCTTC; CDR3: CSGGVPNEQFF
J: TRBJ1-5; size: -; V: TRBV15; D: TRBD1; DNA: TGTGCCACCAGCAGAGAGGGACAGGGTCTACAGCCCCAGCATTTT; CDR3: CATSREGQGLQPQHF
J: TRBJ1-2; size: -; V: TRBV12-3/TRBV12-4; D: -; DNA: TGTGCCAGCAGTCGGGGCCCGGGGTATGGCTACACCTTC; CDR3: CASSRGPGYGYTF
J: TRBJ1-2; size: -; V: TRBV19; D: -; DNA: TGTGCCACCGGAGGACAGATCTACACCTTC; CDR3: CATGGQIYTF
J: TRBJ1-5; size: -; V: TRBV24-1; D: TRBD1; DNA: TGTGCCACCAGTGAACCGGGACAGGGAGTGCACTTAAGACAGCCCCAGCATTTT; CDR3: CATSEPGQGVHLRQPQHF
J: TRBJ2-7; size: -; V: TRBV7-6; D: TRBD2; DNA: TGTGCCAGCAGCTTACGGACTAGCGGGATTGGGGACGGATACGAGCAGTACTTC; CDR3: CASSLRTSGIGDGYEQYF